These T cell receptor beta chains were read from a single sample in a study of CD8 T cells in Susac syndrome. TCRdb re-derived calls from the immunoSEQ multiplex PCR reads in MiXCR, one entry per CDR3 protein. This table has fewer than 200,000 distinct CDR3 sequences, approximately 93% appearing once. The sequencing input was CD4+ T cells from PBMCs. These receptors were taken from a human donor in good health. CDR3s include the opening cysteine and the closing phenylalanine or tryptophan. Fields, in order: D gene, clone size, V gene, J gene, CDR3 DNA, CDR3 protein. A D gene is named only where the DNA matches it firmly. The size of a clone is reported for some rows only, either as once, few or many, or as a class for expanded clones.

D gene: TRBD1
clone size: NA
V gene: TRBV30
J gene: TRBJ1-5
CDR3 DNA: TGTGCCTGGAGGACACAGGGGGCACGGCAGCCCCAGCATTTT
CDR3 protein: CAWRTQGARQPQHF

D gene: NA
clone size: NA
V gene: TRBV27
J gene: TRBJ1-1
CDR3 DNA: TGTGCCAGCAGGCCGGGACAACTGAACACTGAAGCTTTCTTT
CDR3 protein: CASRPGQLNTEAFF

D gene: NA
clone size: NA
V gene: TRBV5-1
J gene: TRBJ1-2
CDR3 DNA: TGCGCCAGCATGGACGGATCTAACTATGGCTACACCTTC
CDR3 protein: CASMDGSNYGYTF

D gene: NA
clone size: NA
V gene: TRBV12-3/TRBV12-4
J gene: TRBJ2-3
CDR3 DNA: TGTGCCAGCACCCCAGGGGCAGATACGCAGTATTTT
CDR3 protein: CASTPGADTQYF

D gene: NA
clone size: NA
V gene: TRBV29-1
J gene: TRBJ1-2
CDR3 DNA: TGCAGCTCGGGGGTAAAGGGGAACTATGGCTACACCTTC
CDR3 protein: CSSGVKGNYGYTF

D gene: NA
clone size: once
V gene: TRBV5-5
J gene: TRBJ1-2
CDR3 DNA: TGTGCCAGCAGCTTGGCTGAAGGCTATGGCTACACCTTC
CDR3 protein: CASSLAEGYGYTF

D gene: NA
clone size: NA
V gene: TRBV29-1
J gene: TRBJ1-5
CDR3 DNA: TGCAGCGTTGTTGACCCCTCGCTGGGGAGCAATCAGCCCCAGCATTTT
CDR3 protein: CSVVDPSLGSNQPQHF

D gene: NA
clone size: NA
V gene: TRBV3-1
J gene: TRBJ1-2
CDR3 DNA: TGTGCCAGCAGCCAACTCGACAGCCTGGGTAGGGGCTACACCTTC
CDR3 protein: CASSQLDSLGRGYTF

D gene: TRBD2
clone size: NA
V gene: TRBV20-1
J gene: TRBJ2-1
CDR3 DNA: TGCAGTGCTGCCTCGGGACTAGCGGGGGGCCGCAGGGTCAATGAGCAGTTCTTC
CDR3 protein: CSAASGLAGGRRVNEQFF

D gene: TRBD2
clone size: NA
V gene: TRBV20-1
J gene: TRBJ2-5
CDR3 DNA: TGCAGTGCTAGTCCGGGACTAGAAGAGACCCAGTACTTC
CDR3 protein: CSASPGLEETQYF

D gene: NA
clone size: NA
V gene: TRBV27
J gene: TRBJ2-6
CDR3 DNA: TGTGCCAGCGGATTTTTTGGGGGGTCTGGGGCCAACGTCCTGACTTTC
CDR3 protein: CASGFFGGSGANVLTF

D gene: NA
clone size: NA
V gene: TRBV6-1
J gene: TRBJ2-2
CDR3 DNA: TGTGCCAGCAGCTCAAAGAGGGATGCCGGGGAGCTGTTTTTT
CDR3 protein: CASSSKRDAGELFF

D gene: TRBD2
clone size: NA
V gene: TRBV5-1
J gene: TRBJ2-5
CDR3 DNA: TGCGCCAGCAGGGATCCTCAAGGCGGGGGGTCCCAAGAGACCCAGTACTTC
CDR3 protein: CASRDPQGGGSQETQYF

D gene: TRBD1
clone size: NA
V gene: TRBV4-1
J gene: TRBJ1-5
CDR3 DNA: TGCGCCAGCAGAAAGACAGGGGGACTAGATCAGCCCCAGCATTTT
CDR3 protein: CASRKTGGLDQPQHF

D gene: NA
clone size: NA
V gene: TRBV5-8
J gene: TRBJ1-1
CDR3 DNA: TGTGCCAGCAGCTTGCAGGCCAAAGGCAGGGCCTCTGAAGCTTTCTTT
CDR3 protein: CASSLQAKGRASEAFF

D gene: NA
clone size: NA
V gene: TRBV28
J gene: TRBJ1-1
CDR3 DNA: TGTGCCAGCAGTTTAGGTCGACTAAATGAAGCTTTCTTT
CDR3 protein: CASSLGRLNEAFF

D gene: NA
clone size: once
V gene: TRBV9
J gene: TRBJ2-6
CDR3 DNA: TGTGCCAGCAGCGAGCCTTTGGGACCTCCACTCTCTGGGGCCAACGTCCTGACTTTC
CDR3 protein: CASSEPLGPPLSGANVLTF

D gene: NA
clone size: NA
V gene: TRBV6-6
J gene: TRBJ1-1
CDR3 DNA: TGTGCCAGCAGTTTCCATTGGAACACTGAAGCTTTCTTT
CDR3 protein: CASSFHWNTEAFF

D gene: NA
clone size: NA
V gene: TRBV5-1
J gene: TRBJ1-1
CDR3 DNA: TGCGCCAGCAGCCCAGGACATCTGAACACTGAAGCTTTCTTT
CDR3 protein: CASSPGHLNTEAFF

D gene: NA
clone size: NA
V gene: TRBV19
J gene: TRBJ1-2
CDR3 DNA: TGTGCCAGTAGAACCACCGGGACACTTTATGGCTACACCTTC
CDR3 protein: CASRTTGTLYGYTF

D gene: NA
clone size: NA
V gene: TRBV12-3/TRBV12-4
J gene: TRBJ2-2
CDR3 DNA: TGTGCCAGCAGATTGAACGGGGGGAACACCGGGGAGCTGTTTTTT
CDR3 protein: CASRLNGGNTGELFF

D gene: NA
clone size: few
V gene: TRBV6-5
J gene: TRBJ1-6
CDR3 DNA: TGTGCCAGCAGTTCAATCACAGGGAGCTATAATTCACCCCTCCACTTT
CDR3 protein: CASSSITGSYNSPLHF

D gene: NA
clone size: NA
V gene: TRBV18
J gene: TRBJ2-3
CDR3 DNA: TGTGCCAGCTCTCCCCGTGTAGCGGGCACAGATACGCAGTATTTT
CDR3 protein: CASSPRVAGTDTQYF

D gene: NA
clone size: NA
V gene: TRBV12-3/TRBV12-4
J gene: TRBJ1-1
CDR3 DNA: TGTGCCAGTTGTCCCTTTTTGAACACTGAAGCTTTCTTT
CDR3 protein: CASCPFLNTEAFF

D gene: TRBD1
clone size: NA
V gene: TRBV6-2/TRBV6-3
J gene: TRBJ2-1
CDR3 DNA: TGTGCCAGCACTTTCGGGACAGGGACAAGCTCCTACAATGAGCAGTTCTTC
CDR3 protein: CASTFGTGTSSYNEQFF

D gene: TRBD2
clone size: NA
V gene: TRBV6-6
J gene: TRBJ2-3
CDR3 DNA: TGTGCCAGCAGAACTAGCGGGGCCCACACAGATACGCAGTATTTT
CDR3 protein: CASRTSGAHTDTQYF

D gene: NA
clone size: NA
V gene: TRBV29-1
J gene: TRBJ1-1
CDR3 DNA: TGCAGCGTTGTAAAGAGGGGGACTGAAGCTTTCTTT
CDR3 protein: CSVVKRGTEAFF

D gene: TRBD1
clone size: once
V gene: TRBV2
J gene: TRBJ1-6
CDR3 DNA: TGTGCCAGCACGGGAACAGGGGTAAATTCACCCCTCCACTTT
CDR3 protein: CASTGTGVNSPLHF

D gene: NA
clone size: NA
V gene: TRBV19
J gene: TRBJ2-3
CDR3 DNA: TGTGCCAGTAGTATAGACTTACATCCGGCGTCTGTGGATACGCAGTATTTT
CDR3 protein: CASSIDLHPASVDTQYF

D gene: TRBD1
clone size: few
V gene: TRBV6-1
J gene: TRBJ2-2
CDR3 DNA: TGTGCCAGCAGGGCCGGGACAGCTAACACCGGGGAGCTGTTTTTT
CDR3 protein: CASRAGTANTGELFF

D gene: NA
clone size: NA
V gene: TRBV20-1
J gene: TRBJ1-2
CDR3 DNA: TGCAGTGCTAGGAACGGGGCTGCACCGACTAACTATGGCTACACCTTC
CDR3 protein: CSARNGAAPTNYGYTF

D gene: TRBD2
clone size: NA
V gene: TRBV10-3
J gene: TRBJ2-2
CDR3 DNA: TGTGCCATTGGAGGTAGCGGGGGGAAAGCGAACACCGGGGAGCTGTTTTTT
CDR3 protein: CAIGGSGGKANTGELFF

D gene: NA
clone size: NA
V gene: TRBV20-1
J gene: TRBJ2-7
CDR3 DNA: TGCAGTGCCAACGCAGTCTCCTACGAGCAGTACTTC
CDR3 protein: CSANAVSYEQYF

D gene: NA
clone size: NA
V gene: TRBV6-5
J gene: TRBJ2-7
CDR3 DNA: TGTGCCAGCAGTTCGGGGGACCACTACGAGCAGTACTTC
CDR3 protein: CASSSGDHYEQYF

D gene: NA
clone size: NA
V gene: TRBV12-3/TRBV12-4
J gene: TRBJ2-3
CDR3 DNA: TGTGCCAGCAGTTCCGGAGACAGGCCTTTCCAGCAGTATTTT
CDR3 protein: CASSSGDRPFQQYF

D gene: NA
clone size: NA
V gene: TRBV10-3
J gene: TRBJ2-5
CDR3 DNA: TGTGCCATCAGCTGGGGGCAAGAGACCCAGTACTTC
CDR3 protein: CAISWGQETQYF

D gene: NA
clone size: NA
V gene: TRBV29-1
J gene: TRBJ2-3
CDR3 DNA: TGCAGCGTTTCCCAATTTGGAACAGGTACGGCAGATACGCAGTATTTT
CDR3 protein: CSVSQFGTGTADTQYF

D gene: NA
clone size: NA
V gene: TRBV18
J gene: TRBJ2-5
CDR3 DNA: TGTGCCAGCTCACCACCCGCGAGCCAAGAGACCCAGTACTTC
CDR3 protein: CASSPPASQETQYF

D gene: NA
clone size: NA
V gene: TRBV27
J gene: TRBJ2-6
CDR3 DNA: TGTGCCAGCAGTTCCCTCCTTCAGGGAGTCCTGACTTTC
CDR3 protein: CASSSLLQGVLTF

D gene: NA
clone size: NA
V gene: TRBV18
J gene: TRBJ2-1
CDR3 DNA: TGTGCCAGCTCACCAGCGGGCGAGCAGTTCTTC
CDR3 protein: CASSPAGEQFF

D gene: NA
clone size: NA
V gene: TRBV20-1
J gene: TRBJ2-5
CDR3 DNA: TGCAGTGCAGATCGAAGGGGGGGCCTAGGGACCCAGTACTTC
CDR3 protein: CSADRRGGLGTQYF

D gene: NA
clone size: NA
V gene: TRBV7-2
J gene: TRBJ1-2
CDR3 DNA: TGTGCCAGCAGCTTAGCCCAAAAGGGGGGTGGGAACTATGGCTACACCTTC
CDR3 protein: CASSLAQKGGGNYGYTF

D gene: NA
clone size: NA
V gene: TRBV5-1
J gene: TRBJ2-4
CDR3 DNA: TGCGCCAGCAGCTTGGTCTCCGGGGTTGGAAACATTCAGTACTTC
CDR3 protein: CASSLVSGVGNIQYF

D gene: NA
clone size: NA
V gene: TRBV7-2
J gene: TRBJ1-6
CDR3 DNA: TGTGCCAGCTCAGGGGCCGCACCCCTCCACTTT
CDR3 protein: CASSGAAPLHF

D gene: TRBD1
clone size: NA
V gene: TRBV6-1
J gene: TRBJ1-2
CDR3 DNA: TGTGCCAGCAGTGAACCGGGCCGTAAGGGGGCTTATGGCTACACCTTC
CDR3 protein: CASSEPGRKGAYGYTF

D gene: NA
clone size: NA
V gene: TRBV6-6
J gene: TRBJ2-7
CDR3 DNA: TGTGCCAGCAAAACACAGGGAGGCGCCTACGAGCAGTACTTC
CDR3 protein: CASKTQGGAYEQYF

D gene: TRBD2
clone size: NA
V gene: TRBV24-1
J gene: TRBJ2-3
CDR3 DNA: TGTGCCACCAGTGACTATGCCGGGACTAGCGATACGCAGTATTTT
CDR3 protein: CATSDYAGTSDTQYF

D gene: NA
clone size: NA
V gene: TRBV30
J gene: TRBJ2-1
CDR3 DNA: TGTGCCTGGAGTCCGACAGATGTCTCCTACAATGAGCAGTTCTTC
CDR3 protein: CAWSPTDVSYNEQFF

D gene: TRBD2
clone size: NA
V gene: TRBV7-2
J gene: TRBJ2-5
CDR3 DNA: TGTGCCAGCAGCTCCCGGGGGGACCGAGAGACCCAGTACTTC
CDR3 protein: CASSSRGDRETQYF

D gene: NA
clone size: NA
V gene: TRBV28
J gene: TRBJ1-5
CDR3 DNA: TGTGCCAGCACGCGCTCATGGCAGCCCCAGCATTTT
CDR3 protein: CASTRSWQPQHF

D gene: NA
clone size: NA
V gene: TRBV7-2
J gene: TRBJ1-5
CDR3 DNA: TGTGCCAGCAGCCCATCTAGGGGTGTGAAGCAGCCCCAGCATTTT
CDR3 protein: CASSPSRGVKQPQHF

D gene: NA
clone size: NA
V gene: TRBV14
J gene: TRBJ1-6
CDR3 DNA: TGTGCCAGCAGCCAAGAGGCACAAAATTCACCCCTCCACTTT
CDR3 protein: CASSQEAQNSPLHF

D gene: NA
clone size: NA
V gene: TRBV23-1
J gene: TRBJ1-6
CDR3 DNA: TGCGCCAGCAGTCAATCGAGGCCCGGGGCCAATTCACCCCTCCACTTT
CDR3 protein: CASSQSRPGANSPLHF

D gene: TRBD2
clone size: NA
V gene: TRBV5-1
J gene: TRBJ2-1
CDR3 DNA: TGCGCCAGCAGCCGAGAGGGACTAGCGAAAAATGAGCAGTTCTTC
CDR3 protein: CASSREGLAKNEQFF